What follows is one TCR beta chain and its context. Germline V lookup: CDR1 MNHEY, CDR2 SVGAGI. The CDR3 length is 14 residues. Trimming took off 8 bases at V and 3 bases at J, with 11 bases between the two ends. Authors' processing steps: The authors estimated nucleated cell counts from reference gene primer amplification. Assay: immunoSEQ multiplex PCR; the TCRdb copy retains only in-frame clones and omits some. V, J and clone size are taken as reported in that table, and D and trimming were inferred from the DNA itself. The sample lists 200,000 to 250,000 clones, 85% to 90% occurring once. These data originate in a study of blood T cell repertoires in COVID-19. Across the whole study: Donors in the United States, Italy and Spain gave samples during acute or convalescent COVID-19. T cells, B-cell-depleted T cells, or PBMCs supplied cDNA or gDNA.

Sequences were obtained from peripheral blood. The TCR comes from a woman aged 60-75 years with acute or convalescent COVID-19. The chain has TRBV6-5 and TRBJ1-6; perhaps TRBD1 as D (5 bases). This CDR3 is CASLDNYYNSPLHF. In DNA, the CDR3 is TGTGCCAGCCTGGACAACTACTATAATTCACCCCTCCACTTT.